This entry lists 8 T cell receptor beta chains sequenced from one sample in a study of T-cell reconstitution after alpha-beta-depleted transplantation in children. For TCRbeta, the library was prepared with unique molecular identifiers. MiXCR was run by TCRdb on the PCR reads, yielding one entry per CDR3 protein. The sample has around 530,000 distinct CDR3 sequences, 30% to 35% seen once. Sequencing used PBMCs from the stem cell graft donor, obtained from the stem cell graft. These receptors came from a human donor who donated a stem cell graft to a child with aplastic anemia.

This CDR3 is CASSSRVLTEAFF. In nucleotides, the CDR3 is TGTGCCAGCAGTAGCAGGGTTCTCACTGAAGCTTTCTTT. V gene TRBV6-1 combines with J gene TRBJ1-1; D might be TRBD1 (5 bases). The CDR3 is 13 residues long. CDR1 is MNHNS, CDR2 SASEGT, per germline. V lost 5 bases and J lost 4, with 11 bases in between.

The CDR3 region is CASSLEAASGLGEQFF. The CDR3 nucleotides are TGTGCCAGCAGCTTGGAGGCGGCTAGCGGGTTGGGTGAGCAGTTCTTC. V usage is TRBV5-4 and J usage is TRBJ2-1; TRBD2 agrees at 8 bases. This CDR3 region has 16 residues. Germline CDR1 is SGHNT and CDR2 is YYREEE (reference sequence). V lost 0 bases to trimming and J lost 9 bases; unmatched junction nucleotides: 11.

This clonotype has a handful of counts. In nucleotides, the CDR3 is TGCAGTGCTGGGCGGGGCTACGAGCAGTACTTC. This gives the protein CSAGRGYEQYF. V usage is TRBV20-1 and J usage is TRBJ2-7, with D maybe TRBD2 (6 bases). Germline assignment: CDR1 DFQATT and CDR2 SNEGSKA (reference sequence). This CDR3 comprises 11 residues. V lost 5 bases to trimming and J lost 3 bases, with 8 bases between them.

The V call is TRBV4-3, the J call TRBJ1-1; D is ambiguous. The CDR3 extends over 13 amino acids. The V end lost 0 bases, the J end lost 6 bases, and 8 bases lay between the germline ends. CDR1 and CDR2 (germline): LGHNA, YSLEER. This chain's CDR3 is CASSQDLPAEAFF. CDR3 nucleotide sequence: TGCGCCAGCAGCCAAGATTTACCGGCTGAAGCTTTCTTT.

Here the CDR3 reads CASSFLWGYEQYF. CDR3 coding DNA: TGTGCCAGCAGTTTCCTGTGGGGCTACGAGCAGTACTTC. The rearrangement joins TRBV28 to TRBJ2-7; D ambiguous. V was trimmed by 3 bases and J by 3 bases, leaving 9 bases between them. CDR1 and CDR2 from the germline V gene are MDHEN and SYDVKM. The CDR3 extends over 13 amino acids.

A few counts support this clonotype. CDR3 bases: TGTGCCAGCACCCTAGCGGGAAGTCAACGGCCCGGGGAGCTGTTTTTT. Its protein product is CASTLAGSQRPGELFF. This chain uses TRBV6-2 or TRBV6-3 with TRBJ2-2; 9 nucleotides align to TRBD2. The CDR3 is made up of 16 amino acids. J was trimmed by 6 bases and V by 7 bases; bases with no gene match: 12. Germline V lookup: CDR1 MNHEY, CDR2 SVGEGT.

This clonotype has ten or more counts. The chain uses TRBV20-1 and TRBJ2-1, with 9 bases that match TRBD2. V dropped 2 bases and J dropped 0; count of bases not matched to a gene: 11. This CDR3 contains 18 residues. Germline lookup yields CDR1 DFQATT and CDR2 SNEGSKA (reference sequence). The chain's CDR3 is CSARQWTSAVSSYNEQFF. The DNA for the CDR3 is TGCAGTGCTAGACAATGGACTAGCGCGGTGAGCTCCTACAATGAGCAGTTCTTC.

The genes are TRBV30 and TRBJ1-4, with no clear D. CDR1 GTSNPN and CDR2 SVGIG come from the germline V gene (reference sequence). V shed 1 base and J shed 3 bases, with 12 bases lying between them. This CDR3 is 15 amino acids long. For the CDR3, the DNA is TGTGCCTGGAGTGGAGGAAGGGTGCCTAATGAAAAACTGTTTTTT. Its translation is CAWSGGRVPNEKLFF.